A selection of T cell receptor beta chains follows, all from one sample in a study of CD8+CD57+ T cells in acquired aplastic anemia. TCRdb re-analysed the reads in MiXCR, keeping a single row per CDR3 protein. This sample carries some 140,000 distinct CDR3 sequences, just over 50% of them seen once, and the ten largest clones take about 12%. Sequenced input: sorted CD4+, CD8+, or CD8+CD57+ T cells (not recorded which) from PBMCs. These receptor sequences come from a human donor with aplastic anemia. Each CDR3 is given with its conserved first and last residue. D genes are given only for firm matches. The size field is filled for only some rows; it gives once, few, many or a size class.

>NA|TRBV5-1|many|TRBJ1-2
CASSLEVRADGGYTF
TGCGCCAGCAGCTTGGAAGTCAGAGCCGACGGCGGCTACACCTTC
>NA|TRBV19|many|TRBJ2-1
CASKWDPAYNEQFF
TGTGCCAGTAAATGGGACCCCGCCTACAATGAGCAGTTCTTC
>NA|TRBV10-2|NA|TRBJ1-5
CASSEWGDQPQHF
TGCGCCAGCAGTGAGTGGGGCGATCAGCCCCAGCATTTT
>TRBD1|TRBV5-1|many|TRBJ2-1
CASGPGTAYNEQFF
TGCGCCAGCGGACCCGGGACAGCTTACAATGAGCAGTTCTTC
>TRBD1|TRBV5-5|few|TRBJ2-7
CASSPRQGGSYEQYF
TGTGCCAGCAGCCCGCGACAGGGGGGCTCCTACGAGCAGTACTTC
>NA|TRBV7-2|NA|TRBJ1-1
CASSLRTEFTEAFF
TGTGCCAGCAGCCTCCGGACAGAATTCACTGAAGCTTTCTTT
>NA|TRBV20-1|once|TRBJ2-7
CSASLGYDQYF
TGCAGTGCTAGCCTTGGCTACGATCAGTACTTC
>TRBD1|TRBV20-1|few|TRBJ1-6
CSARLPGQALHF
TGCAGTGCTAGATTACCGGGACAGGCGCTCCACTTT
>TRBD2|TRBV9|many|TRBJ2-7
CASSVVASGEYEQYF
TGTGCCAGCAGCGTAGTGGCTAGCGGCGAGTACGAGCAGTACTTC
>NA|TRBV12-3/TRBV12-4|many|TRBJ1-2
CASSLDRYGYTF
TGTGCCAGCAGCCTAGACAGATATGGCTACACCTTC
>TRBD2|TRBV7-6|NA|TRBJ2-1
CASSLGGGVDEQFF
TGTGCCAGCAGCTTAGGGGGGGGGGTCGATGAGCAGTTCTTC
>TRBD2|TRBV15|NA|TRBJ2-3
CATRVSGGARTQYF
TGTGCCACCAGAGTCAGCGGGGGGGCACGTACGCAGTATTTT
>TRBD1|TRBV7-9|many|TRBJ1-3
CASSPRGGSGNTIYF
TGTGCCAGCAGCCCCCGAGGGGGCAGTGGAAACACCATATATTTT
>TRBD2|TRBV19|NA|TRBJ2-1
CASSILAGGGEQFF
TGTGCCAGTAGTATACTAGCGGGGGGAGGTGAGCAGTTCTTC
>NA|TRBV20-1|NA|TRBJ1-2
CSANPLEAYGYTF
TGCAGTGCTAACCCCCTCGAGGCCTATGGCTACACCTTC
>TRBD2|TRBV3-1|many|TRBJ2-1
CASSLGLVDEQFF
TGTGCCAGCAGCCTAGGACTAGTAGATGAGCAGTTCTTC
>NA|TRBV6-2/TRBV6-3|NA|TRBJ2-7
CASSYSRGRAEQYF
TGTGCCAGCAGTTACTCGAGGGGCAGGGCCGAGCAGTACTTC
>TRBD2|TRBV6-2/TRBV6-3|many|TRBJ2-7
CASSYSPSAGGNEQYF
TGTGCCAGCAGTTACTCGCCTTCAGCGGGGGGGAACGAGCAGTACTTC
>TRBD1|TRBV6-5|many|TRBJ2-7
CASSWDRRHSYEQYF
TGTGCCAGCAGTTGGGACAGGCGACATTCCTACGAGCAGTACTTC
>NA|TRBV5-6|many|TRBJ1-5
CASSFLNQPQHF
TGTGCCAGCAGCTTTCTCAATCAGCCCCAGCATTTT
>NA|TRBV4-3|many|TRBJ1-1
CASSPDWNTEAFF
TGCGCCAGCAGCCCCGACTGGAACACTGAAGCTTTCTTT
>NA|TRBV6-1|many|TRBJ2-5
CASSPGPGRETQYF
TGTGCCAGCAGTCCGGGGCCCGGTCGAGAGACCCAGTACTTC
>NA|TRBV9|many|TRBJ1-5
CASSVGGAGNQPQHF
TGTGCCAGCAGCGTAGGGGGGGCCGGGAATCAGCCCCAGCATTTT
>NA|TRBV14|NA|TRBJ1-1
CASSPENLEAFF
TGCGCCAGCTCCCCCGAGAATCTTGAAGCTTTCTTT
>NA|TRBV2|NA|TRBJ2-7
CASSDLDSSIYEQYF
TGTGCCAGCAGTGACTTGGACAGTTCAATCTACGAGCAGTACTTC
>TRBD1|TRBV25-1|once|TRBJ1-1
CASSDDSFITGDLNTEAFF
TGTGCCAGCAGTGACGACAGCTTCATAACAGGGGACCTGAACACTGAAGCTTTCTTT
>TRBD1|TRBV5-1|many|TRBJ2-3
CASSSGQGIINTDTQYF
TGCGCCAGCAGCTCCGGACAGGGCATAATTAACACAGATACGCAGTATTTT
>NA|TRBV3-1|NA|TRBJ1-2
CASSQGFSYGYTF
TGTGCCAGCAGCCAAGGGTTTTCCTATGGCTACACCTTC
>TRBD1|TRBV7-9|once|TRBJ1-2
CASSQPGTGGEGYTF
TGTGCCAGCAGCCAACCCGGAACAGGGGGCGAGGGCTACACCTTC
>NA|TRBV7-9|NA|TRBJ1-2
CASTTTDYGYTF
TGTGCCAGCACGACAACCGACTATGGCTACACCTTC
>NA|TRBV20-1|NA|TRBJ2-7
CSARSYWYEQYF
TGCAGTGCTAGATCCTATTGGTACGAGCAGTACTTC
>NA|TRBV7-2|NA|TRBJ2-2
CASSLLAVNTGELFF
TGTGCCAGCAGCTTATTAGCAGTGAACACCGGGGAGCTGTTTTTT
>TRBD2|TRBV20-1|NA|TRBJ2-5
CSVRTSLQETQYF
TGCAGTGTTCGGACTAGCCTCCAAGAGACCCAGTACTTC
>TRBD1|TRBV15|NA|TRBJ1-4
CATSSTGGLFF
TGTGCCACCAGCTCGACAGGGGGTCTGTTTTTT
>NA|TRBV20-1|NA|TRBJ1-5
CSAELAGTDTQHF
TGCAGTGCTGAACTAGCGGGCACAGATACGCAGCATTTT
>NA|TRBV19|NA|TRBJ2-7
CASSISGAYEQYF
TGTGCCAGTAGTATCTCAGGGGCCTACGAGCAGTACTTC
>NA|TRBV7-9|NA|TRBJ2-1
CASSFSSGNEQFF
TGTGCCAGCAGTTTCTCCAGTGGGAATGAGCAGTTCTTC
>NA|TRBV9|NA|TRBJ2-3
CASSVVLTDTQYF
TGTGCCAGCAGCGTAGTATTAACAGATACGCAGTATTTT
>NA|TRBV9|many|TRBJ2-2
CASSPRVAVSTGELFF
TGTGCCAGCAGCCCTAGGGTAGCTGTGAGCACCGGGGAGCTGTTTTTT
>NA|TRBV19|NA|TRBJ2-1
CASTFEAASYNEQFF
TGTGCCAGTACGTTCGAAGCCGCATCCTACAATGAGCAGTTCTTC
>TRBD2|TRBV24-1|NA|TRBJ2-1
CATSEPGLAGVQEQFF
TGTGCCACCAGTGAACCGGGACTAGCGGGAGTTCAGGAGCAGTTCTTC
>NA|TRBV10-3|NA|TRBJ1-2
CAISAIQRTEQSNYGYTF
TGTGCCATCAGTGCGATACAGAGGACAGAGCAAAGTAACTATGGCTACACCTTC
>NA|TRBV15|NA|TRBJ2-2
CATSGIVGAIGELFF
TGTGCCACCAGCGGGATTGTCGGGGCGATCGGGGAGCTGTTTTTT